This is a list of T cell receptor beta chains from one sample in a study of identical twins. TCRdb called the 5' RACE reads again in MiXCR, with one record for every CDR3 protein. The data show under 800,000 distinct CDR3 sequences, 20% to 25% seen once. The sample was also reused in another study, on T cells expressing NK-cell markers.

The source material was PBMCs. The receptors originated from a woman aged 18-30 years in good health. Both conserved end residues are part of each CDR3. A D gene is named only where the DNA matches it firmly. Not every row has a clone size; where given, it reads once, few, many or a size class.

j_gene | v_gene | abundance | d_gene | CDR3nt | CDR3aa
TRBJ1-1 | TRBV29-1 | few | . | TGCAGCGTTGCGATGAACACTGAAGCTTTCTTT | CSVAMNTEAFF
TRBJ1-6 | TRBV2 | few | . | TGTGCCATTACGACGGTTTCAAGGGTCCACTTT | CAITTVSRVHF
TRBJ2-1 | TRBV12-3/TRBV12-4 | many | . | TGTGCCAGCAGTTTAGCTCCCGGAAGATCTGAGCAGTTCTTC | CASSLAPGRSEQFF
TRBJ1-6 | TRBV7-2 | few | . | TGTGCCAGCAGCTTAGGAGGATTCGATTATTCACCCCTCCACTTT | CASSLGGFDYSPLHF
TRBJ1-2 | TRBV5-6 | . | . | TGTGCCAGCAGGTACACCTACAACTATGGCTACACCTTC | CASRYTYNYGYTF
TRBJ1-5 | TRBV12-3/TRBV12-4 | . | . | TGTGCCAGCAGTCCGCGACAGCGCAATCAGCCCCAGCATTTT | CASSPRQRNQPQHF
TRBJ2-7 | TRBV5-1 | . | TRBD2 | TGCGCCAGCAGCTTGGGAGAGACTAGCGGGAGGGCCGAGGAGCAGTACTTC | CASSLGETSGRAEEQYF
TRBJ1-5 | TRBV5-1 | few | . | TGCGCCAGCAGCTTGGGAGAGTTTTTAGGTCAGCCCCAGCATTTT | CASSLGEFLGQPQHF
TRBJ1-1 | TRBV5-5 | few | . | TGTGCCAGCAGCTTAGGTGCGCAGTCCTACACTGAAGCTTTCTTT | CASSLGAQSYTEAFF
TRBJ1-2 | TRBV5-5 | few | TRBD1 | TGTGCCAGCAGCACCGGGACAGGGATCTATGCCTACACCTTC | CASSTGTGIYAYTF
TRBJ2-5 | TRBV27 | . | TRBD2 | TGTGCCAGCAGGCTTGACGGAACGGGGGGAGAGACCCAGTACTTC | CASRLDGTGGETQYF
TRBJ1-2 | TRBV20-1 | . | TRBD1 | TGCAGTGCTAGGCGAGGGACAGGCCCTTATGGCTACACCTTC | CSARRGTGPYGYTF
TRBJ1-1 | TRBV5-1 | many | . | TGCGCCAGCAGCATAGGAGCGCAGAGGAACACTGAAGCTTTCTTT | CASSIGAQRNTEAFF
TRBJ1-2 | TRBV24-1 | . | . | TGTGCCACCGTCATACGTAGGACAGCCGGTTCTAACTATGGCTACACCTTC | CATVIRRTAGSNYGYTF
TRBJ2-7 | TRBV15 | . | . | TGTGCCACCAGCAGAGCAACCGAACTCAGCTCCTACGAGCAGTACTTC | CATSRATELSSYEQYF
TRBJ2-7 | TRBV6-5 | few | . | TGTGCCAGCAGTTACTCCAGCGCCCGCGCCTACGAGCAGTACTTC | CASSYSSARAYEQYF
TRBJ2-7 | TRBV12-3/TRBV12-4 | . | . | TGTGCCAGCAGTTTAGAGGCCGATATAGGGGAGCAGTACTTC | CASSLEADIGEQYF
TRBJ2-5 | TRBV2 | . | . | TGTGCCAGCAGCCACGGTTCGGAGACCCAGTACTTC | CASSHGSETQYF
TRBJ1-2 | TRBV20-1 | few | TRBD1 | TGCAGTGCTAGAAAGGGGGCGGGAGGCTACACCTTC | CSARKGAGGYTF
TRBJ1-1 | TRBV7-8 | few | TRBD1 | TGTGCCAGCAGCTTAATGGCCGGGACAGTTAACACTGAAGCTTTCTTT | CASSLMAGTVNTEAFF
TRBJ2-7 | TRBV7-9 | . | . | TGTGCCAGCAGCTTAGAGGATCGAATCCCCATCTCCTACGAGCAGTACTTC | CASSLEDRIPISYEQYF
TRBJ2-7 | TRBV20-1 | . | TRBD1 | TGCAGTGCTTCCGCCAGGGGGCGCCGAATCGAGCAGTACTTC | CSASARGRRIEQYF
TRBJ1-1 | TRBV15 | . | . | TGTGCCACCAGCGCCCCGGACAGCAACACTGAAGCTTTCTTT | CATSAPDSNTEAFF